This T cell receptor beta chain was captured in a study of T cells expressing NK-cell markers. Study as a whole: Among eight sequenced donors, seven carried HCMV seropositivity while one was seronegative. Findings and limits, study-wide: Once again these clonotypes came out on top in the CD3+CD56-NKG2C+ fraction of a handful of donors. Uncertainty persisted over the HCMV specificity of expanded NKG2C+ T cell clones.

Remarks on this clonotype: What it binds is not known.

CDR3 length: 12 amino acids. Germline CDR1 is MNHEY and CDR2 is SVGEGT. As the method of synthesis, 5'RACE template switching with UMIs yielded TCR beta cDNA. Using the 5' RACE reads, TCRdb records one entry per CDR3 protein without DNA. This repertoire includes about 540,000 distinct CDR3 sequences. The receptor was derived from a young man in good health. V and J are TRBV6-2 or TRBV6-3 and TRBJ1-6. The sample was blood T cells: a sorted CD56 or NKG2C T cell subset, CD4+ or CD8+ T cells, or bulk PBMC T cells (not recorded which). CDR3 in amino acids: CASRRSDSPLHF.